The 22 T cell receptor beta chains below come from one sample, sequenced in a study of CD8 T cells in ankylosing spondylitis. In TCRdb, the 5' RACE reads were re-called with MiXCR into one record per CDR3 protein. The sample holds 350,000 to 450,000 distinct CDR3 sequences, roughly 27% seen once. These TCRs' antigens remain unknown. Study-level points and caveats: Made up of eight highly homologous variants, a TCR beta motif appeared characteristic of ankylosing spondylitis blood.

What was sequenced was blood, either unsorted or a sorted T cell fraction (not recorded which). The origin of the receptors is a male donor with ankylosing spondylitis.

This clonotype was observed a few times. The chain is built from TRBV20-1 and TRBJ1-1; D is unclear. Deletions cut 3 bases from V and 1 base from J, with 9 bases between. The germline V gene has CDR1 DFQATT and CDR2 SNEGSKA (reference sequence). The CDR3 loop spans 13 amino acids. Here the CDR3 reads CSARDLRNTEAFF. The CDR3 DNA is TGCAGTGCTAGGGACTTACGGAACACTGAAGCTTTCTTT.

The rearrangement joins TRBV4-1 to TRBJ2-3; the D gene is possibly TRBD2 (6 bases). Trimming stripped 2 bases from V and 0 bases from J, with 12 bases between. Per the germline V gene, CDR1 is MGHRA and CDR2 is YSYEKL. The CDR3 covers 16 residues. The CDR3: CASSQRSGSSTDTQYF. The CDR3 nucleotides read TGCGCCAGCAGCCAAAGGAGCGGGTCTAGCACAGATACGCAGTATTTT.

There are a few counts of this clonotype. V and J are TRBV9 and TRBJ1-5; D not resolved. CDR1 and CDR2 (germline): SGDLS, YYNGEE. CDR3 size: 14 residues. Trimming removed 0 bases from V and 11 bases from J, with 15 bases in between. CDR3 sequence (DNA): TGTGCCAGCAGCGTAGACACCTCCAGTTCGGCCCAGCATTTT. As protein: CASSVDTSSSAQHF. The full variable domain, its missing parts supplied by reference TRBV9 and TRBJ1-5, is DSGVTQTPKHLITATGQRVTLRCSPRSGDLSVYWYQQSLDQGLQFLIQYYNGEERAKGNILERFSAQQFPDLHSELNLSSLELGDSALYFCASSVDTSSSAQHFGDGTRLSIL.

This chain connects TRBV10-1 to TRBJ2-1; TRBD2 aligns across 10 bases. CDR1 and CDR2 from the germline V gene are WNHNN and SYGVQD (reference sequence). The CDR3 extends over 17 amino acids. Trimming took 1 base from V and 8 from J; bases not matched to a gene: 11. The CDR3 nucleotides read TGCGCCAGCAGTGAGTTAGCGGGAGGACTTCCGGGTGATGAGCAGTTCTTC. This codes for CASSELAGGLPGDEQFF.

This clonotype was picked up a small number of times. This chain links TRBV20-1 with TRBJ2-5; TRBD2 aligns across 10 bases. This CDR3 has 14 residues. Per germline, CDR1 DFQATT and CDR2 SNEGSKA (reference sequence). The ends lost 3 bases at V and 5 bases at J; junction bases unmatched: 6. The CDR3 spells CSARASGRVETQYF. CDR3 in DNA: TGCAGTGCTAGGGCAAGCGGGAGGGTTGAGACCCAGTACTTC.

This chain uses TRBV7-9 with TRBJ2-6, with TRBD1 matching over 12 bases. With V trimmed by 2 bases and J by 5 bases, 4 bases remained unmatched. Germline V gene data show CDR1 as SEHNR and CDR2 as FQNEAQ (reference sequence). This CDR3 spans 17 amino acids. CDR3 sequence reads: CASSLYGTGGWANVLTF. The CDR3 DNA follows: TGTGCCAGCAGCTTATATGGGACAGGGGGCTGGGCCAACGTCCTGACTTTC. The variable domain in full, completed from reference TRBV7-9 and TRBJ2-6, reads DTGVSQNPRHKITKRGQNVTFRCDPISEHNRLYWYRQTLGQGPEFLTYFQNEAQLEKSRLLSDRFSAERPKGSFSTLEIQRTEQGDSAMYLCASSLYGTGGWANVLTFGAGSRLTVL.

This clonotype was seen only a few times. V and J are TRBV5-1 and TRBJ2-2; a possible D gene is TRBD2 (5 bases). The CDR3 is 17 residues long. With 0 bases removed from V and 3 bases from J, the gap between germline ends came to 15 bases. CDR1 is SGHRS and CDR2 is YFSETQ in the germline V gene. The CDR3 protein is CASSLGPLPEDTGELFF. Written as DNA, the CDR3 is TGCGCCAGCAGCTTGGGGCCACTGCCGGAGGACACCGGGGAGCTGTTTTTT.

The chain is built from TRBV11-2 and TRBJ2-5; D perhaps matches TRBD2 (6 bases). Trimming stripped 3 bases from V and 3 bases from J, with 23 bases between. Germline V gives CDR1 SGHAT, CDR2 FQNNGV. CDR3 size: 18 residues. DNA of the CDR3: TGTGCCAGCAGCTTCAGTTACTATGGACTACCACACAAAGAGACCCAGTACTTC. Residues: CASSFSYYGLPHKETQYF.

Ten or more counts support this clonotype. The gene calls are TRBV5-1 and TRBJ2-1; TRBD2 matches at 9 bases. CDR3 length: 15 residues. With V trimmed by 4 bases and J by 0 bases, 2 bases remained unmatched. Germline CDR1 and CDR2: SGHRS and YFSETQ. CDR3 protein: CASSPTSGSYNEQFF. The CDR3 DNA reads TGCGCCAGCAGCCCGACTAGCGGCTCCTACAATGAGCAGTTCTTC.

This chain links TRBV7-2 with TRBJ2-2, with D perhaps TRBD1 (7 bases). The CDR3 has 15 residues. The germline V gene has CDR1 SGHTA and CDR2 FQGNSA. With 2 bases removed from V and 3 bases from J, the gap between germline ends came to 10 bases. This chain's CDR3 is CASSLQGGDTGELFF. CDR3 nucleotide sequence: TGTGCCAGCAGCTTACAGGGGGGAGACACCGGGGAGCTGTTTTTT. Full variable domain (remainder filled in from reference TRBV7-2 and TRBJ2-2): GAGVSQSPSNKVTEKGKDVELRCDPISGHTALYWYRQSLGQGLEFLIYFQGNSAPDKSGLPSDRFSAERTGGSVSTLTIQRTQQEDSAVYLCASSLQGGDTGELFFGEGSRLTVL.

Only one count was recorded for this clonotype. This chain joins TRBV3-1 and TRBJ2-1; 11 bases fit TRBD2. The CDR3 length is 15 residues. Germline lookup yields CDR1 LGHDT and CDR2 YNNKEL (reference sequence). Trimming cost V 2 bases and J 10 bases; bases outside gene matches: 7. This CDR3 is CASSQTSGRVEEQFF. The CDR3 nucleotides read TGTGCCAGCAGCCAAACTAGCGGGAGAGTAGAAGAGCAGTTCTTC.

Only a few counts were recorded for this clonotype. The CDR3 DNA reads TGCAGTGCCCCTCACAGATATACCGGGGAGCTGTTTTTT. It is translated as CSAPHRYTGELFF. This chain joins TRBV20-1 and TRBJ2-2; no firm D call. The CDR3 runs 13 residues. Germline CDR1 DFQATT, CDR2 SNEGSKA (reference sequence). V shed 6 bases and J shed 5 bases, with 13 bases lying between them.

This clonotype was picked up a small number of times. This sequence joins TRBV5-1 and TRBJ2-1; D is unresolved. This CDR3 comprises 14 residues. V was shortened by 4 bases and J by 6 bases, with 14 bases between the two germline ends. Germline CDR1 and CDR2: SGHRS and YFSETQ. Here the CDR3 reads CASSLNPPANEQFF. CDR3 nucleotide sequence: TGCGCCAGCAGCCTCAACCCCCCTGCCAATGAGCAGTTCTTC.

The chain is built from TRBV12-3 or TRBV12-4 and TRBJ2-7; 8 bases are a match to TRBD2. V gave up 6 bases and J gave up 6 bases; unmatched junction bases: 10. CDR3 length: 14 amino acids. CDR3 protein: CASRILAAGGEQYF. DNA for the CDR3: TGTGCCAGCAGGATCCTAGCGGCGGGAGGCGAGCAGTACTTC.

This clonotype has a handful of counts. This chain links TRBV6-1 with TRBJ2-5; the D is unclear. There are 15 residues in the CDR3. CDR1 is MNHNS and CDR2 is SASEGT in the germline V gene. V was trimmed by 1 base and J by 2 bases, leaving 11 bases between them. The CDR3 sequence: CASSEGAVGQETQYF. The CDR3 region has the DNA TGTGCCAGCAGTGAAGGTGCGGTGGGACAAGAGACCCAGTACTTC.

The V call is TRBV20-1, the J call TRBJ2-2; 8 bases are a match to TRBD2. CDR1 is DFQATT, CDR2 SNEGSKA, per germline (reference sequence). The CDR3 extends over 13 amino acids. The V gene end was trimmed by 5 bases and the J gene end by 6 bases; junction bases not matched to a gene: 5. The CDR3 loop reads CSAREGQAGELFF. CDR3 nucleotides: TGCAGTGCTCGGGAGGGCCAGGCCGGGGAGCTGTTTTTT.

The rearrangement uses TRBV24-1 and TRBJ1-4; 12 nucleotides align to TRBD1. Looked up from germline, CDR1 is KGHDR and CDR2 is SFDVKD. This CDR3 comprises 18 residues. J was trimmed by 0 bases and V by 4 bases; bases with no gene match: 5. CDR3 sequence: CATSEGTGGSATNEKLFF. The CDR3 DNA reads as TGTGCCACCAGTGAGGGGACAGGGGGCTCGGCAACTAATGAAAAACTGTTTTTT.

This chain joins TRBV20-1 and TRBJ1-6; TRBD1 aligns across 11 bases. The CDR3 contains 16 residues. Germline V gene lookup returns CDR1 DFQATT and CDR2 SNEGSKA (reference sequence). V was clipped by 0 bases and J by 6 bases; unmatched bases: 4. This CDR3 is CSARDSGTGGNSPLHF. The CDR3 coding sequence is TGCAGTGCTAGAGATTCCGGGACAGGGGGTAATTCACCCCTCCACTTT.

The sample holds a few counts of this clonotype. This sequence joins TRBV7-2 and TRBJ2-4; D call uncertain. Deletions cut 5 bases from V and 0 bases from J, with 14 bases between. CDR3 size: 16 residues. Germline assignment: CDR1 SGHTA and CDR2 FQGNSA. The CDR3 sequence: CASSPQMALAKNIQYF. The DNA for the CDR3 is TGTGCCAGCAGCCCCCAGATGGCCCTAGCCAAAAACATTCAGTACTTC.

This clonotype was recorded a few times. The CDR3 spells CASSFIGAGEAFF. As DNA, the CDR3 is TGTGCCAGCAGTTTTATTGGGGCGGGTGAAGCTTTCTTT. This chain uses TRBV12-3 or TRBV12-4 with TRBJ1-1, with TRBD1 as a possible D gene (5 bases). Trimming removed 3 bases at V and 7 bases at J, with 12 bases between. The CDR3 is 13 amino acids.

This sequence joins TRBV7-2 and TRBJ1-1; no clear D gene. Germline V CDR1 and CDR2: SGHTA, FQGNSA. The V gene lost 5 bases and the J gene lost 7 bases, with 17 bases spanning the gap. This CDR3 region has 14 residues. The CDR3, as DNA: TGTGCCAGCAGCCCCCGGCCGGGAGGTTATGAAGCTTTCTTT. Its translation is CASSPRPGGYEAFF.

This clonotype was found a few times. The chain couples TRBV10-3 to TRBJ1-5; 8 bases agree with TRBD1. The germline V gene has CDR1 ENHRY and CDR2 SYGVKD. The junction had 3 bases not matched to a gene; V was cut back by 6 bases and J by 2 bases. CDR3 length: 14 amino acids. CDR3 in DNA: TGTGCCATCAGGGAGACAGGGGGCAATCAGCCCCAGCATTTT. It translates to CAIRETGGNQPQHF.